This passage covers 21 T cell receptor beta chains from one sample sequenced in a study of glioma-infiltrating T cells after dendritic cell vaccination. The data were produced by immunoSEQ multiplex PCR, yet TCRdb's version contains in-frame clones alone and is incomplete. Of about 50,000 clones in the sample, 65% to 90% are singletons; the top ten hold about an eighth. Sample: blood, taken before dendritic cell vaccination. The receptor source for this set is a human donor with glioblastoma.

The chain carries TRBV7-2 and TRBJ1-1; a weak D match, TRBD1 (6 bases). Trimming shortened V by 1 base and J by 4 bases, and 13 bases separated the two germline ends. The CDR3 spans 15 residues. Germline V gene sequence: CDR1 SGHTA, CDR2 FQGNSA. DNA for the CDR3: TGTGCCAGCAGCTTAGGCTATTCAGGGGTCACTGAAGCTTTCTTT. It codes for CASSLGYSGVTEAFF.

The chain carries TRBV30 and TRBJ1-4, with 7 bases identical to TRBD1. Per the germline V gene, CDR1 is GTSNPN and CDR2 is SVGIG (reference sequence). The CDR3 length is 12 residues. J was trimmed by 8 bases and V by 8 bases; bases with no gene match: 8. CDR3 nucleotide sequence: TGTGCCGGGGCAGGGGGAAACGAAAAACTGTTTTTT. Its translation is CAGAGGNEKLFF.

This chain links TRBV7-8 with TRBJ2-1; possible D gene TRBD2, 5 bases. V lost 4 bases, J lost 2 bases, and 6 bases lay in between. The CDR3 has 13 residues. Germline V gene data show CDR1 as SGHVS and CDR2 as FQNEAQ. The CDR3 spells CASSSGAYNEQFF. CDR3 nucleotides: TGTGCCAGCAGCTCCGGGGCCTACAATGAGCAGTTCTTC.

The chain combines TRBV7-3 with TRBJ2-1; maybe TRBD2 (5 bases). The CDR3 is 15 residues long. V was shortened by 0 bases and J by 0 bases, with 6 bases between the two germline ends. Looked up from germline, CDR1 is SGHTA and CDR2 is FQGTGA. The CDR3 loop is CASSLTGSSYNEQFF. DNA of the CDR3: TGTGCCAGCAGCTTAACAGGGAGCTCCTACAATGAGCAGTTCTTC. Drawing the rest from reference TRBV7-3 and TRBJ2-1, the complete variable domain is GAGVSQTPSNKVTEKGKYVELRCDPISGHTALYWYRQSLGQGPEFLIYFQGTGAADDSGLPNDRFFAVRPEGSVSTLKIQRTERGDSAVYLCASSLTGSSYNEQFFGPGTRLTVL.

CDR3 sequence (DNA): TGTGCCAGCACCAATGGGAGGACCGGAGAGACCCAGTACTTC. Residues: CASTNGRTGETQYF. The chain links TRBV5-7 to TRBJ2-5; TRBD2 might be the D (6 bases). TRBV5-7 is an ORF; its function is uncertain. V lost 6 bases, J lost 4 bases, and 16 bases lay in between. The CDR3 is made up of 14 amino acids.

This rearrangement joins TRBV2 to TRBJ2-7; maybe TRBD1 (6 bases). The CDR3 spans 13 residues. Trimming shortened V by 7 bases and J by 0 bases, and 10 bases separated the two germline ends. From germline, CDR1 is SNHLY and CDR2 FYNNEI. In DNA form, the CDR3 reads TGTGCCAGCATTAAGGACAGCTCCTACGAGCAGTACTTC. It specifies CASIKDSSYEQYF.

This sequence joins TRBV11-3 and TRBJ2-7; 8 bases fit TRBD1. CDR1 and CDR2 from the germline V gene are SGHNT and YENEEA. The ends lost 0 bases at V and 2 bases at J; junction bases unmatched: 3. CDR3 length equals 15 residues. The CDR3 protein is CASSLDRGPTYEQYF. The CDR3 DNA follows: TGTGCCAGCAGCTTAGACAGGGGGCCCACCTACGAGCAGTACTTC.

The chain recombines TRBV9 with TRBJ2-1; 8 nucleotides align to TRBD2. The ends lost 0 bases at V and 9 bases at J; junction bases unmatched: 8. The CDR3 contains 15 residues. The germline gives CDR1 SGDLS, CDR2 YYNGEE. CDR3 DNA: TGTGCCAGCAGCGTAGAGTCGGGAGGGCCGGGTGAGCAGTTCTTC. Translating it yields CASSVESGGPGEQFF. The variable domain in full, completed from reference TRBV9 and TRBJ2-1, reads DSGVTQTPKHLITATGQRVTLRCSPRSGDLSVYWYQQSLDQGLQFLIQYYNGEERAKGNILERFSAQQFPDLHSELNLSSLELGDSALYFCASSVESGGPGEQFFGPGTRLTVL.

V usage is TRBV21-1 and J usage is TRBJ1-5; the table's D call of TRBD1 was not tested on the DNA. TRBV21-1 has pseudogene status. The CDR3 runs to 20 residues. Here the CDR3 reads CASSKEWSWIRGRLNQPQHF. CDR3 in DNA: TGTGCCAGCAGCAAAGAGTGGTCCTGGATAAGGGGGAGATTGAATCAGCCCCAGCATTTT.

This chain connects TRBV10-1 to TRBJ2-7; TRBD1 matches 9 bases. Unmatched junction bases numbered 16, after V lost 5 bases and J lost 2 bases. CDR3 length: 18 amino acids. Germline CDR1 is WNHNN and CDR2 is SYGVQD (reference sequence). In DNA, the CDR3 is TGCGCCAGCAGTCCCGGGACAGGGCTTGCAAACCTGCCCTACGAGCAGTACTTC. Translated, it gives CASSPGTGLANLPYEQYF.

This sequence joins TRBV10-3 and TRBJ2-1; 9 bases are shared with TRBD2. Unmatched junction bases numbered 4, after V lost 6 bases and J lost 7 bases. Germline loops: CDR1 ENHRY, CDR2 SYGVKD. This CDR3 has 13 amino acids. The chain's CDR3 is CAISPLAGNEQFF. CDR3 nucleotides: TGTGCCATCAGCCCACTAGCGGGTAATGAGCAGTTCTTC.

The sample holds one count of this clone. V is TRBV10-3 and J is TRBJ2-3; TRBD1 matches 9 bases. The CDR3 runs to 14 residues. V lost 6 bases, J lost 3 bases, and 4 bases stayed unmatched. CDR1 is ENHRY and CDR2 is SYGVKD in the germline V gene. The CDR3 sequence: CAIRAGQGTDTQYF. As DNA, the CDR3 is TGTGCCATCAGAGCGGGACAGGGTACAGATACGCAGTATTTT.

The chain links TRBV4-3 to TRBJ2-1, with a possible D match to TRBD2 (6 bases). Deletions cut 0 bases from V and 7 bases from J, with 19 bases between. Germline-derived CDR1 and CDR2 are LGHNA and YSLEER. This CDR3 spans 17 amino acids. CDR3 in DNA: TGCGCCAGCAGCCAAGATAGGCGGGACCGGGTAGGGAATGAGCAGTTCTTC. Protein sequence: CASSQDRRDRVGNEQFF.

This clone was detected once. V is TRBV4-1 and J is TRBJ2-5, with 7 bases that match TRBD2. The J call may not be correct, given that the DNA end is closer to TRBJ2-7. Germline CDR1 is MGHRA and CDR2 is YSYEKL. The CDR3 consists of 15 residues. Here the CDR3 DNA reads TGCGCCAGCAGCCAACGGGGGGAGGGCCTCTACGAGCAGTACTTC. Amino acid sequence: CASSQRGEGLYEQYF.

The genes are TRBV18 and TRBJ2-7, with 7 bases lining up with TRBD1. The V segment lost 2 bases and the J segment 0 bases; nucleotides outside the gene matches: 1. CDR3 length: 14 amino acids. The germline CDR1 and CDR2 sequences are KGHSH and LQKENI. The CDR3 DNA reads as TGTGCCAGCTCACCAGAGGGGGCCTCCTACGAGCAGTACTTC. Encoded protein: CASSPEGASYEQYF.

Here the CDR3 reads CASIKTSNQPQHF. CDR3 bases: TGTGCCAGCATCAAGACAAGCAATCAGCCCCAGCATTTT. V and J are TRBV6-1 and TRBJ1-5; D not resolved. This CDR3 comprises 13 residues. Per germline, CDR1 MNHNS and CDR2 SASEGT. The ends were cut back, 7 bases at V and 1 base at J, with 8 bases in the middle.

The rearrangement links TRBV7-6 to TRBJ1-5, with D possibly matching TRBD1 (6 bases). V lost 0 bases, J lost 7 bases, and 13 bases lay in between. Germline CDR1 SGHVS, CDR2 FNYEAQ. The CDR3 extends over 15 amino acids. The CDR3: CASSLASSGAQPQHF. The CDR3 region has the DNA TGTGCCAGCAGCTTAGCATCGTCAGGGGCCCAGCCCCAGCATTTT.

The chain uses TRBV14 and TRBJ2-2; TRBD1 might be the D (5 bases). The CDR3 is made up of 16 amino acids. Germline loops: CDR1 SGHDN, CDR2 FVKESK. Trimming left V 4 bases short and J 4 bases short, with 16 bases between. Written as DNA, the CDR3 is TGTGCCAGCAGCCCCTTAGTGCAGGGCCTCACCGGGGAGCTGTTTTTT. Translated, it gives CASSPLVQGLTGELFF. Supplemented by reference TRBV14 and TRBJ2-2, the full variable domain reads EAGVTQFPSHSVIEKGQTVTLRCDPISGHDNLYWYRRVMGKEIKFLLHFVKESKQDESGMPNNRFLAERTGGTYSTLKVQPAELEDSGVYFCASSPLVQGLTGELFFGEGSRLTVL.

The chain links TRBV10-3 to TRBJ1-1; D is perhaps TRBD1 (5 bases). The germline V gene has CDR1 ENHRY and CDR2 SYGVKD. Trimming stripped 6 bases from V and 6 bases from J, with 17 bases between. The CDR3 covers 14 residues. For the CDR3, the DNA is TGTGCCATCAGCGCCAAACCCGGGGACTCTGAAGCTTTCTTT. This encodes CAISAKPGDSEAFF.

The table lists this clone with a count of one. This rearrangement joins TRBV27 to TRBJ2-5, with D tentatively TRBD1 (6 bases). Matching the DNA end better, TRBJ2-7 makes the J call doubtful. The germline CDR1 and CDR2 sequences are MNHEY and SMNVEV (reference sequence). The CDR3 consists of 15 residues. The CDR3 is CASRGSGAFLSEQYF. The CDR3 region has the DNA TGTGCCAGCAGAGGATCAGGGGCGTTTTTAAGCGAGCAGTACTTC.

The chain has TRBV6-6 and TRBJ2-2, with TRBD1 identical over 8 bases. Germline V lookup: CDR1 MNHNY, CDR2 SVGAGI (reference sequence). CDR3 size: 15 residues. V was pared by 5 bases and J by 6 bases, with 8 bases of the junction left unmatched. CDR3 DNA sequence: TGTGCCAGCAGTGCCCCGGGACAGGTATCCGGGGAGCTGTTTTTT. Protein sequence: CASSAPGQVSGELFF.